The 17 T cell receptor beta chains below come from one sample, sequenced in a study of blood T cell repertoires in COVID-19. TCRdb's copy holds only in-frame clones and misses some; the assay was immunoSEQ multiplex PCR. The sample records fewer than 150,000 clones, roughly three quarters being singletons. Sequenced input: peripheral blood. The receptors were gathered from an elderly man with acute or convalescent COVID-19.

The chain joins TRBV7-2 to TRBJ2-7, with a possible D match to TRBD2 (5 bases). The germline CDR1 and CDR2 sequences are SGHTA and FQGNSA. This CDR3 has 14 amino acids. V lost 2 bases and J lost 4, with 12 bases in between. The CDR3 loop is CASSLFPSRYEQYF. The CDR3 DNA is TGTGCCAGCAGCTTATTTCCTAGCCGGTACGAGCAGTACTTC.

The gene calls are TRBV2 and TRBJ2-5, with TRBD2 matching 8 bases. This CDR3 spans 14 amino acids. Germline CDR1 is SNHLY and CDR2 is FYNNEI. The V segment lost 2 bases and the J segment 5 bases; nucleotides outside the gene matches: 4. CDR3 bases: TGTGCCAGCAGTGAACAAGCGGGGGCGGAGACCCAGTACTTC. Translating gives CASSEQAGAETQYF.

This clone appeared a few times. The gene calls are TRBV5-6 and TRBJ2-3, with TRBD1 identical over 9 bases. Germline V lookup: CDR1 SGHDT, CDR2 YYEEEE. V gave up 0 bases and J gave up 3 bases; unmatched junction bases: 5. This CDR3 comprises 16 residues. CDR3 loop: CASSLERGTGTDTQYF. The CDR3 DNA follows: TGTGCCAGCAGCTTGGAAAGAGGGACAGGGACAGATACGCAGTATTTT. The full variable domain, with the rest looked up from reference TRBV5-6 and TRBJ2-3, is DAGVTQSPTHLIKTRGQQVTLRCSPKSGHDTVSWYQQALGQGPQFIFQYYEEEERQRGNFPDRFSGHQFPNYSSELNVNALLLGDSALYLCASSLERGTGTDTQYFGPGTRLTVL.

The V call is TRBV12-3 or TRBV12-4, the J call TRBJ1-1, with D perhaps matching TRBD1 (5 bases). Trimming cost V 8 bases and J 5 bases, with 12 bases left between them. The CDR3 consists of 12 residues. The CDR3 DNA follows: TGTGCCAGCGGGTTCAGGGATACTGAAGCTTTCTTT. Its translation is CASGFRDTEAFF.

This clone was observed once. The J gene is TRBJ1-1, the V gene TRBV6-6, with 8 positions matching TRBD1. Trimming removed 5 bases from V and 6 bases from J; junction bases left unmatched: 8. Per the germline V gene, CDR1 is MNHNY and CDR2 is SVGAGI (reference sequence). The CDR3 has 14 residues. The CDR3 DNA follows: TGTGCCAGCAGTCCCGGACAGGGCCTACCTGAAGCTTTCTTT. Protein: CASSPGQGLPEAFF.

This clone was found once. This chain links TRBV7-8 with TRBJ2-7; TRBD2 matches at 7 bases. Germline V gene lookup returns CDR1 SGHVS and CDR2 FQNEAQ. V dropped 0 bases and J dropped 2; count of bases not matched to a gene: 7. The CDR3 is 16 residues long. The CDR3 region has the DNA TGTGCCAGCAGCTTAGCGAGCGGGACGGGAACCTACGAGCAGTACTTC. As protein: CASSLASGTGTYEQYF.

The chain carries TRBV21-1 and TRBJ2-7; TRBD1 was called by the table and not checked on the DNA. TRBV21-1 is annotated as a pseudogene. The CDR3 runs 11 residues. The CDR3 coding sequence is TGTGCCAGCCTCCCCAGGTACGAGCAGTACTTC. Its protein is CASLPRYEQYF.

The gene calls are TRBV5-4 and TRBJ2-6; TRBD1 matches at 7 bases. The J segment lost 0 bases and the V segment lost 0 bases, leaving 12 bases of the junction unmatched. The CDR3 is 20 amino acids. The germline gives CDR1 SGHNT, CDR2 YYREEE (reference sequence). The CDR3 sequence is CASSLAFVRGPRSGANVLTF. CDR3 bases: TGTGCCAGCAGCTTGGCCTTTGTAAGGGGGCCTCGCTCTGGGGCCAACGTCCTGACTTTC.

This clone was found once. The V and J genes are TRBV29-1 and TRBJ1-2; 8 bases are shared with TRBD1. The length of the CDR3 is 14 residues. The germline CDR1 and CDR2 sequences are SQVTM and ANQGSEA. With V trimmed by 6 bases and J by 1 base, 7 bases remained unmatched. As DNA, the CDR3 is TGCAGCGTCAGTGGGACAGGCTTTAACTATGGCTACACCTTC. It yields the protein CSVSGTGFNYGYTF.

The chain links TRBV28 to TRBJ1-1; D is unresolved. The CDR3 has 13 residues. V lost 3 bases, J lost 3 bases, and 8 bases lay in between. The germline V gene has CDR1 MDHEN and CDR2 SYDVKM. CDR3 sequence: CASSFRRDTEAFF. CDR3 nucleotides: TGTGCCAGCAGTTTTAGGAGGGACACTGAAGCTTTCTTT.

V usage is TRBV14 and J usage is TRBJ2-7; 10 nucleotides agree with TRBD1. The germline gives CDR1 SGHDN, CDR2 FVKESK. This CDR3 has 15 amino acids. Trimming cost V 2 bases and J 2 bases; bases outside gene matches: 3. The CDR3 here is CASSQWDRGPYEQYF. The CDR3 coding sequence is TGTGCCAGCAGCCAATGGGACAGGGGACCCTACGAGCAGTACTTC.

The chain employs TRBV7-6 and TRBJ2-5; maybe TRBD1 (6 bases). V lost 2 bases and J 5 bases, leaving 21 bases between the germline ends. This CDR3 is built from 17 residues. Germline lookup yields CDR1 SGHVS and CDR2 FNYEAQ. The CDR3 is CASSLFLARGQVETQYF. The CDR3 DNA follows: TGTGCCAGCAGCTTATTTCTAGCCAGGGGCCAGGTGGAGACCCAGTACTTC. Filled out from reference TRBV7-6 and TRBJ2-5, the complete variable domain reads GAGVSQSPRYKVTKRGQDVALRCDPISGHVSLYWYRQALGQGPEFLTYFNYEAQQDKSGLPNDRFSAERPEGSISTLTIQRTEQRDSAMYRCASSLFLARGQVETQYFGPGTRLLVL.

The V and J genes are TRBV11-2 and TRBJ1-1, with D uncertain. CDR3 length equals 15 residues. CDR1 is SGHAT and CDR2 is FQNNGV in the germline V gene. V was trimmed by 4 bases and J by 0 bases, leaving 12 bases between them. The CDR3 sequence is CASSSGSRMNTEAFF. CDR3 sequence (DNA): TGTGCCAGCAGCTCCGGGTCCCGGATGAACACTGAAGCTTTCTTT.

The chain has TRBV7-2 and TRBJ1-5; D remains ambiguous. There are 15 residues in the CDR3. V was shortened by 1 base and J by 0 bases, with 7 bases between the two germline ends. The germline V gene encodes CDR1 SGHTA and CDR2 FQGNSA. DNA for the CDR3: TGTGCCAGCAGCTTAGTCGGGAATAGCAATCAGCCCCAGCATTTT. Its translation is CASSLVGNSNQPQHF.

The chain links TRBV19 to TRBJ2-1; 10 nucleotides agree with TRBD1. The V and J ends lost 1 base and 8 bases, in that order; junction bases with no gene match: 5. CDR1 is LNHDA, CDR2 SQIVND, per germline (reference sequence). The CDR3 consists of 15 residues. CDR3 sequence reads: CASSIARQGADEQFF. The DNA for the CDR3 is TGTGCCAGTAGTATAGCGAGACAGGGGGCGGATGAGCAGTTCTTC.

The chain employs TRBV20-1 and TRBJ1-1; TRBD1 might be the D (5 bases). V lost 3 bases and J 0 bases, leaving 11 bases between the germline ends. Germline CDR1 DFQATT, CDR2 SNEGSKA (reference sequence). CDR3 length: 14 amino acids. CDR3 region: CSASGAKLNTEAFF. CDR3 DNA sequence: TGCAGTGCTAGTGGGGCCAAGCTGAACACTGAAGCTTTCTTT.

V and J are TRBV6-5 and TRBJ2-7, with TRBD1 as a possible D gene (6 bases). The CDR3 spans 13 residues. V lost 11 bases, J lost 0 bases, and 14 bases lay in between. From germline, CDR1 is MNHEY and CDR2 SVGAGI. This chain's CDR3 is CALNRDNSYEQYF. CDR3 DNA sequence: TGTGCCCTAAATCGGGACAACTCCTACGAGCAGTACTTC.